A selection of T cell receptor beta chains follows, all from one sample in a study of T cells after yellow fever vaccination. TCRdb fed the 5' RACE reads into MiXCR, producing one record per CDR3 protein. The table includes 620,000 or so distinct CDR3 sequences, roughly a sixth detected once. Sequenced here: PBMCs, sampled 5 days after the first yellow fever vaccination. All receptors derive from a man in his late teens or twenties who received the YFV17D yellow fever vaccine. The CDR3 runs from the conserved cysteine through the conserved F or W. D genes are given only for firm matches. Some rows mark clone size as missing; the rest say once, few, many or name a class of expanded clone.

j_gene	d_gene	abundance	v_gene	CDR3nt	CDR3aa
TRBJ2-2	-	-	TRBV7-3	TGTGCCAGCAGCCCCCGGGGGGCGTCGAACACCGGGGAGCTGTTTTTT	CASSPRGASNTGELFF
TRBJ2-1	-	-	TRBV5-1	TGCGCCAGCAGCGGGGACACGGGGGTCACCTCCTACAATGAGCAGTTCTTC	CASSGDTGVTSYNEQFF
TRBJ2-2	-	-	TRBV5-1	TGCGCCAGCAGCTTGGCCAGGGGGGAGCTGTTTTTT	CASSLARGELFF
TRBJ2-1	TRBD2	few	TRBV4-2	TGTGCCAGCAGCGATCCTAGCGGGGGATCTCTCAATGAGCAGTTCTTC	CASSDPSGGSLNEQFF
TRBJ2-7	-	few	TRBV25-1	TGTGCCTCATGGGGCAGGGGTCGGGAGCAGTACTTC	CASWGRGREQYF
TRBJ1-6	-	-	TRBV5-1	TGCGCCAGCAGCTTGCGAGGGGCCGTAGGTTCACCCCTCCACTTT	CASSLRGAVGSPLHF
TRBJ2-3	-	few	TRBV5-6	TGTGCCAGCAGCTTGCCCCTCCGGGATACGCAGTATTTT	CASSLPLRDTQYF
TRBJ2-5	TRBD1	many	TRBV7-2	TGTGCCAGCAGCTTAAGAACAGGGGGCCCGGAGACCCAGTACTTC	CASSLRTGGPETQYF
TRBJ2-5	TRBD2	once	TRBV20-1	TGCACCGCCGGGGGGGGGCTGAGGGAGACCCAGTACTTC	CTAGGGLRETQYF
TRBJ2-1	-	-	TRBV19	TGTGCCAGTAGTATTGGCCCCGAAGGTTTATTCTTC	CASSIGPEGLFF
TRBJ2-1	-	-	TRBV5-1	TGCGCCAGCAGCTTGGCCCTGAATGAGCAGTTCTTC	CASSLALNEQFF
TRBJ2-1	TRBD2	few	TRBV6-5	TGTGCCAGCAGACGGACGGGACTAGCGGGGTCGAATGAGCAGTTCTTC	CASRRTGLAGSNEQFF
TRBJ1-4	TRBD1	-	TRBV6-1	TGTGCGACAAGACAGGGTGCAACTAATGAAAAACTGTTTTTT	CATRQGATNEKLFF
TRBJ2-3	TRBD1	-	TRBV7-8	TGTGCCAGCAGCGCCAGGGACAGGCCCACAGATACGCAGTATTTT	CASSARDRPTDTQYF
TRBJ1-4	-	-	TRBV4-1	TGCGCCAGCAGCCAATCGACAGGTGATAATGAAAAACTGTTTTTT	CASSQSTGDNEKLFF
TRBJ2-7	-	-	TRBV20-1	TGCAGTGCTCAGTCAGATTCCTACGAGCAGTACTTC	CSAQSDSYEQYF
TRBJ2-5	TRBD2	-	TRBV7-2	TGTGCCAGCAGCTCCCCGGGACTAGCGATATCGGGCCAGTACTTC	CASSSPGLAISGQYF
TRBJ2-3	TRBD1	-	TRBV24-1	TGTGCCACCAGTGATACCCGGGACAGGGGTGGGACAGATACGCAGTATTTT	CATSDTRDRGGTDTQYF
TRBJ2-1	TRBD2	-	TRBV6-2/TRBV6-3	TGTGCCAGCAGGCGACTAGCGGGGGAGGGGTTCTTC	CASRRLAGEGFF
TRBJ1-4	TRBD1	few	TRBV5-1	TGCGCCAGCAGCATAACAGGGGCGGCAACTAATGAAAAACTGTTTTTT	CASSITGAATNEKLFF
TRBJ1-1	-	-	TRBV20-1	TGCAGTGTACAGGGCACGGGGAACACTGAAGCTTTCTTT	CSVQGTGNTEAFF
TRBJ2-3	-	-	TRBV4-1	TGCGCCAGCGGTCCTAGGGGGGCCGTAGATACGCAGTATTTT	CASGPRGAVDTQYF
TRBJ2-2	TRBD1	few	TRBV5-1	TGCGCCAGCAGCTTGTCCCCAGGGGGTACCGGGGAGCTGTTTTTT	CASSLSPGGTGELFF
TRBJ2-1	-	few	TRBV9	TGTGCCAGCAGCGTAGCTGTGCGTAGCTCCTACAATGAGCAGTTCTTC	CASSVAVRSSYNEQFF
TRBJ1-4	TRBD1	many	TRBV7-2	TGTGCCAGCAGCGCAGGGGGCCATAATGAAAAACTGTTTTTT	CASSAGGHNEKLFF
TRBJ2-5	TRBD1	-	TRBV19	TGTGCCAGTAGTCTGCGGACAGGGGGCGCGGACGACCAAGAGACCCAGTACTTC	CASSLRTGGADDQETQYF
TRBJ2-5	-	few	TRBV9	TGTGCCAGCAGCGTATCAGGGGACGAGACCCAGTACTTC	CASSVSGDETQYF
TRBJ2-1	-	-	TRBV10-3	TGTGCCATCAGTACTGACACGAGCTCCTACAATGAGCAGTTCTTC	CAISTDTSSYNEQFF
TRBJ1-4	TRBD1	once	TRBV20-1	TGCAGTGCAATGCGGGACAGTAATGAAAAACTGTTTTTT	CSAMRDSNEKLFF
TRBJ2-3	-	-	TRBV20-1	TGCAGTTACCAGGAGTTTAGGACAGATACGCAGTATTTT	CSYQEFRTDTQYF
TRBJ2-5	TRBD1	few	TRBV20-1	TGCAGTGTACCCCTAGTAGGGGGCGAGGAGACCCAGTACTTC	CSVPLVGGEETQYF
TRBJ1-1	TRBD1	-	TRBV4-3	TGCGCCAGCAGCCAAGCCCCGGGACAGGGGATGGCTTTCTTT	CASSQAPGQGMAFF
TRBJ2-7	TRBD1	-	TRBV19	TGTGCCAGTAGTATATCTCGGACAGGCGTCTACGAGCAGTACTTC	CASSISRTGVYEQYF
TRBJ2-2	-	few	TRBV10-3	TGTGCCATCGGTCGGACCGGGGAGCTGTTTTTT	CAIGRTGELFF
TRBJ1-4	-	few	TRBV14	TGTGCCAGCAGCCCGAGGGTTCGTGAAAAACTGTTTTTT	CASSPRVREKLFF
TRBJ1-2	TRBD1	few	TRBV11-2	TGTGCCAGCACTCGGGACAGGCTTGACTATGGCTACACCTTC	CASTRDRLDYGYTF
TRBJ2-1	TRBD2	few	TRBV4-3	TGCGCCAGCAGACCCGCCCTTGAGCGGGGGGGAGAGCAGTTCTTC	CASRPALERGGEQFF
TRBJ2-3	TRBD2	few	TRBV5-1	TGCGCCAGCAGCTTGAGCGGGGGGGTCCTCACAGATACGCAGTATTTT	CASSLSGGVLTDTQYF
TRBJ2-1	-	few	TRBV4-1	TGCGCCAGCAGCCAAGCCTCGTCGGGTTCCTCCTACAATGAGCAGTTCTTC	CASSQASSGSSYNEQFF
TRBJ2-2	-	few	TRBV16	TGTGCCAGCAGCCAATCCGGCAACACCGGGGAGCTGTTTTTT	CASSQSGNTGELFF
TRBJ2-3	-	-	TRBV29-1	TGCAGCGTTGAAGGGGGGGCTACCACAGATACGCAGTATTTT	CSVEGGATTDTQYF